This T cell receptor beta chain emerged from a study of cytomegalovirus exposure and HLA in healthy donors. Study results and limitations: Roughly uniform sequencing depth across donors was assumed, possibly incorrectly. In the analysis, some V segments, TRBV6-2 and TRBV6-3 included, were excluded as indistinguishable. A later analysis found common viral pathogens apparently linked to several of the most significant clusters.

A multiplex PCR was run with 60 Vbeta primers and 13 Jbeta primers. Measured with immunoSEQ multiplex PCR; TCRdb has only the in-frame clones, and not every one. This listing includes approximately 110,000 clones. As to this clone: Its antigen is currently unknown.

After removal of 0 bases from V and 7 bases from J, the junction contained 4 bases not matched to a gene. The germline CDR1 and CDR2 sequences are PRHDT and FYEKMQ (reference sequence). The CDR3 is made up of 15 amino acids. The TCR originated in a man between 35 and 55 years old in good health and CMV-seropositive. The specimen was PBMCs. The chain has TRBV13 and TRBJ2-1; TRBD1 agrees at 9 bases. The CDR3 region has the DNA TGTGCCAGCAGCTTAGGACAGGGGGCTCAAAATGAGCAGTTCTTC. Translation gives CASSLGQGAQNEQFF. The full variable domain, completed using reference TRBV13 and TRBJ2-1, is AAGVIQSPRHLIKEKRETATLKCYPIPRHDTVYWYQQGPGQDPQFLISFYEKMQSDKGSIPDRFSAQQFSDYHSELNMSSLELGDSALYFCASSLGQGAQNEQFFGPGTRLTVL.